This T cell receptor (beta chain) is drawn from a study of molecular identifiers for immune sequencing clone quantification. Turning to the study itself: Replicate RNA from around 20,000 or 100,000 naive CD8 T cells formed five aliquots; four were sequenced.

This clonotype was counted a few times. Making the bulk TCR libraries relied on previously described methods and listed TCR primers. MiXCR, applied by TCRdb to the PCR reads, yields one record per CDR3 protein. The profile covers some 590,000 distinct CDR3 sequences, with about 25% appearing a single time and around 0.78% taken by the ten largest. Naive CD8 T cells were sorted, and the gate applied was CD8+CD4-CCR7+CD45RA+. Germline V gives CDR1 MDHEN, CDR2 SYDVKM. The trim removed 2 bases at V and 1 base at J, leaving 1 base unmatched. CDR3 size: 17 residues. The sequencing input was naive CD8+ T cells from blood, with Jurkat cell RNA spiked in. Subset reported: FACS-sorted CD8+CD4-CCR7+CD45RA+ naive T cells. The gene calls are TRBV28 and TRBJ2-3; 15 bases line up with TRBD2. The clonotype was recovered from a human donor in good health. Some libraries in this study had Jurkat cell RNA spiked in. CDR3 amino acids: CASSLGTSGRRTDTQYF. In DNA form, the CDR3 reads TGTGCCAGCAGTTTAGGGACTAGCGGGAGGCGCACAGATACGCAGTATTTT.